One and the same sample provided the 27 T cell receptor beta chains below, sequenced in a study of blood T cell repertoires in COVID-19. Only in-frame clones appear in the TCRdb table, and some are missing; sequencing was by immunoSEQ multiplex PCR. This table has around 86,000 clones, roughly 84% appearing once. Sequenced material: peripheral blood. Source of these receptors: a human donor in a cohort sampled during active COVID-19.

The gene calls are TRBV24-1 and TRBJ1-6; no definite D call. Germline V CDR1 and CDR2: KGHDR, SFDVKD. The CDR3 contains 14 residues. The V end lost 4 bases, the J end lost 5 bases, and 8 bases lay between the germline ends. The CDR3 loop reads CATSDLPDNSPLHF. CDR3 in DNA: TGTGCCACCAGTGACCTGCCAGATAATTCACCCCTCCACTTT.

The CDR3 nucleotides read TGTGCCAGCAGCTGGGACAGTAAGCGGGTCTCAAGCAATCAGCCCCAGCATTTT. Amino acid sequence: CASSWDSKRVSSNQPQHF. This sequence joins TRBV7-8 and TRBJ1-5; 7 bases match TRBD1. Germline V gene sequence: CDR1 SGHVS, CDR2 FQNEAQ. This CDR3 region has 18 residues. Losses at the gene ends were 4 bases for V and 1 base for J; bases not matched to a gene: 13.

This chain uses TRBV7-9 with TRBJ2-1; 9 nucleotides match TRBD1. Germline lookup yields CDR1 SEHNR and CDR2 FQNEAQ (reference sequence). The J segment lost 9 bases and the V segment lost 6 bases, leaving 15 bases of the junction unmatched. CDR3 size: 16 residues. The CDR3 sequence: CASSRDLGQGSVEQFF. Written as DNA, the CDR3 is TGTGCCAGCAGTAGGGACCTGGGACAGGGTTCTGTTGAGCAGTTCTTC.

This chain joins TRBV4-2 and TRBJ2-4, with 7 nucleotides matching TRBD2. CDR1 is LGHNA, CDR2 YNFKEQ, per germline. The V segment lost 4 bases and the J segment 6 bases; nucleotides outside the gene matches: 9. The CDR3 is made up of 15 amino acids. In nucleotides, the CDR3 is TGTGCCAGCAGCCCAAGGGTGGGGGAGGGAAACATTCAGTACTTC. Translation gives CASSPRVGEGNIQYF.

The chain joins TRBV6-2 or TRBV6-3 to TRBJ2-2, with 8 bases lining up with TRBD2. CDR3 length: 15 amino acids. V shed 5 bases and J 6 bases; nucleotides not matched to a gene: 8. From germline, CDR1 is MNHEY and CDR2 SVGEGT. The CDR3 here is CASSISGASAGELFF. CDR3 DNA sequence: TGTGCCAGCAGTATTAGCGGGGCGAGCGCCGGGGAGCTGTTTTTT.

The V call is TRBV6-6, the J call TRBJ1-5, with D possibly matching TRBD1 (6 bases). This CDR3 has 14 residues. Trimming stripped 5 bases from V and 6 bases from J, with 14 bases between. CDR1 is MNHNY and CDR2 is SVGAGI in the germline V gene (reference sequence). The CDR3 sequence: CASSPWTVIQPQHF. For the CDR3, the DNA is TGTGCCAGCAGTCCTTGGACAGTGATTCAGCCCCAGCATTTT.

The V call is TRBV27, the J call TRBJ2-7; a possible D gene is TRBD2 (6 bases). V was cut by 6 bases and J by 2 bases, with 14 bases left in between. CDR3 length: 14 residues. The germline CDR1 and CDR2 sequences are MNHEY and SMNVEV (reference sequence). The CDR3 is CASSPGLRTYEQYF. The CDR3 nucleotides read TGTGCCAGCAGCCCGGGACTTCGCACCTACGAGCAGTACTTC.

This chain uses TRBV28 with TRBJ2-3, with D perhaps TRBD1 (6 bases). Trimming took 2 bases from V and 0 from J, leaving 12 bases between them. CDR3 size: 16 residues. Per the germline V gene, CDR1 is MDHEN and CDR2 is SYDVKM. DNA for the CDR3: TGTGCCAGCAGTTTAGGCTGGACAGATAGCACAGATACGCAGTATTTT. The encoded protein is CASSLGWTDSTDTQYF.

This chain uses TRBV7-2 with TRBJ2-1; a weak D match, TRBD2 (6 bases). This CDR3 has 15 residues. Germline V gene lookup returns CDR1 SGHTA and CDR2 FQGNSA. V lost 4 bases, J lost 6 bases, and 16 bases lay in between. In nucleotides, the CDR3 is TGTGCCAGCAGCTCATCTGGGGGAGGTCCCAATGAGCAGTTCTTC. Translating it yields CASSSSGGGPNEQFF.

In its sample, this clone was seen once. The CDR3 DNA follows: TGCGCCAGCAGCCAAGAAAAAGCATTCGTGACAGATACGCAGTATTTT. Protein sequence: CASSQEKAFVTDTQYF. This rearrangement joins TRBV4-1 to TRBJ2-3; D not certain. CDR1 and CDR2 from the germline V gene are MGHRA and YSYEKL. The CDR3 loop spans 16 amino acids. V was pared by 0 bases and J by 3 bases, with 13 bases between.

The V call is TRBV4-1, the J call TRBJ2-2; no firm D call. The CDR3 is 12 residues long. Germline V gives CDR1 MGHRA, CDR2 YSYEKL. Between the trimmed V and J ends, which lost 5 bases and 5 bases, there was a span of 6 bases. The CDR3 spells CASSSRTGELFF. The DNA for the CDR3 is TGCGCCAGCAGCTCCAGGACCGGGGAGCTGTTTTTT.

The chain combines TRBV7-9 with TRBJ2-7; no reliable D call. The CDR3 contains 15 residues. V lost 3 bases and J 3 bases, leaving 15 bases between the germline ends. Germline CDR1 is SEHNR and CDR2 is FQNEAQ (reference sequence). The CDR3 here is CASSLAPRRSYEQYF. The CDR3 nucleotides read TGTGCCAGCAGCTTGGCACCTAGAAGGAGCTACGAGCAGTACTTC.

This clone has a single count. CDR3 in amino acids: CASSTLLLGGRESTEAFF. CDR3 sequence (DNA): TGTGCCAGTAGTACCCTCCTGTTAGGAGGGAGAGAAAGCACTGAAGCTTTCTTT. The chain uses TRBV19 and TRBJ1-1; D remains unclear. Per the germline V gene, CDR1 is LNHDA and CDR2 is SQIVND (reference sequence). Between the trimmed V and J ends, which lost 4 bases and 4 bases, there was a span of 25 bases. The CDR3 extends over 18 amino acids.

The V and J genes are TRBV6-6 and TRBJ2-5; 7 nucleotides agree with TRBD2. This CDR3 is 15 amino acids long. Looked up from germline, CDR1 is MNHNY and CDR2 is SVGAGI (reference sequence). After removal of 0 bases from V and 3 bases from J, the junction contained 4 bases not matched to a gene. CDR3 region: CASSYSGGTKETQYF. CDR3 sequence (DNA): TGTGCCAGCAGTTACTCGGGGGGGACGAAAGAGACCCAGTACTTC.

The CDR3 nucleotides read TGTGCCAGCAGCGCAACGGGACTAGCTGGCTACGAGCAGTACTTC. Amino acid sequence: CASSATGLAGYEQYF. The V gene is TRBV7-9, the J gene TRBJ2-7; 9 bases agree with TRBD2. The germline gives CDR1 SEHNR, CDR2 FQNEAQ (reference sequence). V shed 5 bases and J 3 bases; nucleotides not matched to a gene: 8. The length of the CDR3 is 15 residues.

The rearrangement links TRBV7-9 to TRBJ2-7; D may be TRBD2 (5 bases). V was pared by 8 bases and J by 6 bases, with 11 bases between. This CDR3 region has 11 residues. CDR1 SEHNR and CDR2 FQNEAQ come from the germline V gene (reference sequence). The CDR3 region has the DNA TGTGCCAGCGAGATTGGAGGCGAGCAGTACTTC. This gives the protein CASEIGGEQYF.

The rearrangement uses TRBV19 and TRBJ1-1, with TRBD1 as a possible D gene (5 bases). The germline CDR1 and CDR2 sequences are LNHDA and SQIVND (reference sequence). This CDR3 is 15 amino acids long. The germline V and J ends were trimmed by 3 bases and 4 bases, with 15 bases remaining between them. CDR3 amino acids: CASSIRQGGTTEAFF. In DNA form, the CDR3 reads TGTGCCAGTAGTATCCGGCAGGGTGGTACCACTGAAGCTTTCTTT.

The rearrangement joins TRBV7-3 to TRBJ2-2, with D perhaps TRBD2 (5 bases). The CDR3 is 15 residues long. Germline CDR1 is SGHTA and CDR2 is FQGTGA. Trimming removed 4 bases from V and 2 bases from J, with 11 bases in between. The CDR3: CASSSKRGNTGELFF. The CDR3 DNA follows: TGTGCCAGCAGCTCAAAACGGGGAAACACCGGGGAGCTGTTTTTT.

This clone has just one count. This sequence joins TRBV6-5 and TRBJ1-2; maybe TRBD1 (6 bases). The CDR3 is 15 amino acids. CDR1 is MNHEY, CDR2 SVGAGI, per germline. V dropped 5 bases and J dropped 2 bases, with 15 bases sitting between them. CDR3 in DNA: TGTGCCAGCAGTAAAAGGGCAGGGGCGAACTATGGCTACACCTTC. Its protein product is CASSKRAGANYGYTF.

This chain uses TRBV29-1 with TRBJ1-4; TRBD1 agrees at 7 bases. J was trimmed by 4 bases and V by 7 bases; bases with no gene match: 6. The CDR3 sequence is 13 residues long. Per germline, CDR1 SQVTM and CDR2 ANQGSEA. For the CDR3, the DNA is TGCAGCGGGCGGACAGGCGGTAATGAAAAACTGTTTTTT. This sequence encodes CSGRTGGNEKLFF.

This clone was detected a few times. V gene TRBV5-6 combines with J gene TRBJ2-4; 8 bases are a match to TRBD1. V lost 1 base, J lost 6 bases, and 3 bases stayed unmatched. This CDR3 is built from 14 residues. CDR1 SGHDT and CDR2 YYEEEE come from the germline V gene. The CDR3 protein is CASSLSRGLNIQYF. CDR3 DNA sequence: TGTGCCAGCAGCTTGTCCAGGGGGCTAAACATTCAGTACTTC.

This clone was found a few times. The chain combines TRBV5-6 with TRBJ2-5; 9 bases line up with TRBD2. This CDR3 region has 16 residues. Germline-derived CDR1 and CDR2 are SGHDT and YYEEEE. The V gene end was trimmed by 1 base and the J gene end by 1 base; junction bases not matched to a gene: 5. Written as DNA, the CDR3 is TGTGCCAGCAGCTTGCCCACTAGCGGGCTCCAAGAGACCCAGTACTTC. It translates to CASSLPTSGLQETQYF.

The chain recombines TRBV12-3 or TRBV12-4 with TRBJ2-7; no clear D. V lost 3 bases, J lost 4 bases, and 10 bases lay in between. The length of the CDR3 is 13 residues. CDR3 bases: TGTGCCAGCAGTTTGCCAGTCCCTTACGAGCAGTACTTC. This gives the protein CASSLPVPYEQYF.

The V and J genes are TRBV19 and TRBJ1-5; D may be TRBD1 (6 bases). Looked up from germline, CDR1 is LNHDA and CDR2 is SQIVND (reference sequence). The CDR3 is made up of 16 amino acids. V was cut by 5 bases and J by 1 base, with 15 bases left in between. CDR3 in amino acids: CASSSGGGPSNQPQHF. In nucleotides, the CDR3 is TGTGCCAGTAGTTCCGGGGGGGGGCCCAGCAATCAGCCCCAGCATTTT.

This chain connects TRBV5-1 to TRBJ1-4; 7 bases are a match to TRBD1. Germline V CDR1 and CDR2: SGHRS, YFSETQ. V was clipped by 4 bases and J by 4 bases; unmatched bases: 4. CDR3 length: 14 amino acids. In DNA, the CDR3 is TGCGCCAGCAGCCAGGGGGGAGTTAATGAAAAACTGTTTTTT. It translates to CASSQGGVNEKLFF.

The chain combines TRBV7-3 with TRBJ2-3; 7 bases line up with TRBD2. The trim removed 1 base at V and 6 bases at J, leaving 10 bases unmatched. Germline loops: CDR1 SGHTA, CDR2 FQGTGA. The CDR3 is 16 residues long. CDR3 amino acids: CASSLNPSGTGDTQYF. The DNA for the CDR3 is TGTGCCAGCAGCTTAAACCCTAGCGGTACGGGGGATACGCAGTATTTT.

This clone was seen more than once but under ten times. The chain uses TRBV6-1 and TRBJ1-1, with D maybe TRBD1 (5 bases). V lost 2 bases, J lost 5 bases, and 9 bases lay in between. This CDR3 has 13 residues. Germline CDR1 is MNHNS and CDR2 is SASEGT. The chain's CDR3 is CASSELGGTEAFF. The CDR3 coding sequence is TGTGCCAGCAGTGAACTGGGGGGGACTGAAGCTTTCTTT.